The entry below gives a single T cell receptor (beta chain) sequence along with its context. Its target is unknown. Measured with immunoSEQ multiplex PCR; TCRdb has only the in-frame clones, and not every one. The table has about 120,000 clones, 70% to 90% seen once. These data originate in a study of T cell responses to AZD1222 COVID-19 vaccine. This CDR3 has 15 residues. CDR1 is ENHRY, CDR2 SYGVKD, per germline. The V and J ends lost 6 bases and 1 base, in that order; junction bases with no gene match: 4. Study-wide findings and caveats: None of the repertoires were sampled until the peak T cell response had passed. Once two AZD1222 doses were given, Spike-specific TCR breadth and depth went up. White British ancestry dominated among donors, who included more females, and clonal diversity was possibly underestimated.

This specimen was peripheral blood, taken on day 0 of AZD1222 vaccination. The chain combines TRBV10-3 with TRBJ1-2, with 11 positions matching TRBD1. This sequence originates from an adult in good health. DNA for the CDR3: TGTGCCATCAGAGCCGGGACAGGGGGTAACTATGGCTACACCTTC. Amino acids: CAIRAGTGGNYGYTF.